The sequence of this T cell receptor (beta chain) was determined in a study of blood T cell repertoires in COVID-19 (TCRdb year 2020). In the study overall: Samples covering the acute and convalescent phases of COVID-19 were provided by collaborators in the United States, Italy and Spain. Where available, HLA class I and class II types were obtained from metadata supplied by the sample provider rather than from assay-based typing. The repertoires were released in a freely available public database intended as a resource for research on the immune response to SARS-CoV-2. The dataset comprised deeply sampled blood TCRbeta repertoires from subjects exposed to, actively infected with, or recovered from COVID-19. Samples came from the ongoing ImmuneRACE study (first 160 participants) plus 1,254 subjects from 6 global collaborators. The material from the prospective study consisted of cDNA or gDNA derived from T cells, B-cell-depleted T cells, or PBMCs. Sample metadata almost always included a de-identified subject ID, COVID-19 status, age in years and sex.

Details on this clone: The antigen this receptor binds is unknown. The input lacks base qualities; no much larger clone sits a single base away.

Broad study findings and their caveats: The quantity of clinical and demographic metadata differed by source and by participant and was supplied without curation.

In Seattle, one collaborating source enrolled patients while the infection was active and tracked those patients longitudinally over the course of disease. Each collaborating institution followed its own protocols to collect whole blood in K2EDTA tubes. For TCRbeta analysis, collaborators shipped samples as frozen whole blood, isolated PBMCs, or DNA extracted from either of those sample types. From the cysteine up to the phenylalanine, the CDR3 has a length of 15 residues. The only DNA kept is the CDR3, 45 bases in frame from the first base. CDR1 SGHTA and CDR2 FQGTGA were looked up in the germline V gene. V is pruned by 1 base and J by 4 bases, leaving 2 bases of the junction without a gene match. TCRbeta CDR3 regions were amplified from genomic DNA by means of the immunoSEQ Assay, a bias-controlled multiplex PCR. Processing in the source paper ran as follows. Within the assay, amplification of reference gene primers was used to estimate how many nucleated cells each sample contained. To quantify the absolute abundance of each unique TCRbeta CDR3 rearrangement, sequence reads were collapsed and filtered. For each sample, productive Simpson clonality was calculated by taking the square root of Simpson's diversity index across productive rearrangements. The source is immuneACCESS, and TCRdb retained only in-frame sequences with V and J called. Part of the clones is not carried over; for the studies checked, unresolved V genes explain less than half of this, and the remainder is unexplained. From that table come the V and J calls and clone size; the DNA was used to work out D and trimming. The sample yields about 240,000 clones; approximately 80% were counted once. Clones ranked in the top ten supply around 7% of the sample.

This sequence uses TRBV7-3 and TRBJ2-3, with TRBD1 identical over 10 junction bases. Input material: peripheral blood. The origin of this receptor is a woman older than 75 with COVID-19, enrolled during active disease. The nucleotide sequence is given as TGTGCCAGCAGCTTAAAGGGGACAGGGGCAGATACGCAGTATTTT. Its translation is CASSLKGTGADTQYF.